What follows is one T cell receptor beta chain and its context. This entry belongs to a study of cytomegalovirus exposure and HLA in healthy donors. Samples came from healthy bone marrow donors. CDR3 size: 14 residues. Trimming cost V 7 bases and J 6 bases; bases outside gene matches: 11. Germline V CDR1 and CDR2: LNHDA, SQIVND (reference sequence). The PCR had 60 Vbeta and 13 Jbeta primers. The assay was immunoSEQ multiplex PCR, and TCRdb's table has in-frame clones only and misses some. The data hold approximately 130,000 clones, with about two thirds observed a single time. The source material was PBMCs. J is TRBJ1-2 and V is TRBV19; the match to TRBD1 covers 7 bases. This clonotype was obtained from a man aged 50-60 years in good health and CMV-seropositive. The CDR3 region is CASKGAGGIHGYTF. DNA of the CDR3: TGTGCCAGTAAAGGGGCAGGGGGTATACATGGCTACACCTTC.